Following are 3 T cell receptor beta chains from one sample sequenced in a study of cytomegalovirus exposure and HLA in healthy donors (dated by TCRdb to 2016 to 2017). The protocol used for the library was the immunoSEQ multiplex PCR assay. A mixture of 60 forward primers for TCR Vbeta segments and 13 reverse primers for TCR Jbeta segments was used in the multiplex PCR. Sourced from immuneACCESS, this table was stored by TCRdb with only in-frame sequences that have V and J called. A share of the clones is absent; for the studies checked, an unresolved V gene accounts for under half, and the remainder has no known explanation. The sample includes 150,000 to 200,000 clones, with 75% to 90% observed a single time. Of the sample, 0.5% to 0.8% is held by the ten largest clones. The specimen sequenced was PBMCs. The source of these receptors is a boy younger than 18 in good health and CMV-seronegative.

This rearrangement joins TRBV15 to TRBJ2-7; 14 bases fit TRBD2. There are 16 residues in the CDR3. Germline trimming cut 0 bases from V and 5 bases from J; bases unmatched to any gene: 3. The germline V gene encodes CDR1 LNHNV and CDR2 YYDKDF (reference sequence). CDR3 nucleotides: TGTGCCACCAGCAGAGACAGGACTAGCGGGAGGAACGAGCAGTACTTC. Amino acids: CATSRDRTSGRNEQYF.

The CDR3 DNA sequence: TGCGCCAGCAGCTTGGAGACAGGGGGGAACTATGGCTACACCTTC. Its protein product is CASSLETGGNYGYTF. The chain links TRBV5-1 to TRBJ1-2, with TRBD1 matching 9 bases. Germline CDR1 is SGHRS and CDR2 is YFSETQ. The CDR3 length is 15 residues. The V and J ends lost 0 bases and 2 bases, in that order; junction bases with no gene match: 2. Full variable domain (missing parts from reference TRBV5-1 and TRBJ1-2): KAGVTQTPRYLIKTRGQQVTLSCSPISGHRSVSWYQQTPGQGLQFLFEYFSETQRNKGNFPGRFSGRQFSNSRSEMNVSTLELGDSALYLCASSLETGGNYGYTFGSGTRLTVV.

Only a few counts were recorded for this clone. The V and J genes are TRBV2 and TRBJ2-7, with TRBD1 matching 7 bases. V shed 4 bases and J 4 bases; nucleotides not matched to a gene: 13. CDR3 length: 16 residues. CDR1 and CDR2 from the germline V gene are SNHLY and FYNNEI. The CDR3, as DNA: TGTGCCAGCAGTGCTTCACAAAACAGGGGCCGATACGAGCAGTACTTC. This gives the protein CASSASQNRGRYEQYF.